These T cell receptor beta chains were read from a single sample in a study of blood T cells in healthy people across ages. TCRdb reprocessed the 5' RACE reads via MiXCR and lists one record per CDR3 protein. This table holds about 780,000 distinct CDR3 sequences, around half found once. The sequenced sample was blood. Receptor source: a man older than 75 in good health. CDR3s leave out the opening cysteine and the closing phenylalanine or tryptophan. The size of a clone is reported for some rows only, either as once, few or many, or as a class for expanded clones.

v_gene: TRBV2; j_gene: TRBJ1-5; abundance: once; CDR3aa: ASKRLNQPQH
v_gene: TRBV10-1; j_gene: TRBJ2-3; abundance: once; CDR3aa: ASSEPGGPSDTQY
v_gene: TRBV27; j_gene: TRBJ1-6; abundance: NA; CDR3aa: ASMDRRNSPLH
v_gene: TRBV7-2; j_gene: TRBJ2-2; abundance: NA; CDR3aa: ASSLASTGSNTGELF
v_gene: TRBV20-1; j_gene: TRBJ2-3; abundance: NA; CDR3aa: SARIGTDTQY
v_gene: TRBV7-3; j_gene: TRBJ2-7; abundance: once; CDR3aa: ASSPETRTVSEQY
v_gene: TRBV15; j_gene: TRBJ2-7; abundance: many; CDR3aa: ATSRGDRGITDEQY
v_gene: TRBV20-1; j_gene: TRBJ2-7; abundance: few; CDR3aa: SARDPRAPYEQY
v_gene: TRBV18; j_gene: TRBJ1-2; abundance: NA; CDR3aa: ASSPDWDSSSLGYT
v_gene: TRBV18; j_gene: TRBJ2-7; abundance: NA; CDR3aa: ASSPRTGVSSYEQY
v_gene: TRBV28; j_gene: TRBJ2-7; abundance: NA; CDR3aa: ASRPGVSYEQY
v_gene: TRBV6-6; j_gene: TRBJ2-7; abundance: NA; CDR3aa: ASSFAGRNEQY
v_gene: TRBV7-3; j_gene: TRBJ2-5; abundance: once; CDR3aa: ASSLGAKHEQY
v_gene: TRBV20-1; j_gene: TRBJ1-4; abundance: NA; CDR3aa: NARRTNEKLF
v_gene: TRBV7-2; j_gene: NA; abundance: NA; CDR3aa: ASSPTAGVNEQY
v_gene: TRBV6-2/TRBV6-3; j_gene: TRBJ2-5; abundance: few; CDR3aa: ASSYGQGLAFETQY
v_gene: TRBV27; j_gene: TRBJ2-7; abundance: few; CDR3aa: ASSPSSWVYEQY
v_gene: TRBV5-1; j_gene: TRBJ1-4; abundance: NA; CDR3aa: ASSLNHRTGEKLF
v_gene: TRBV7-2; j_gene: TRBJ2-1; abundance: NA; CDR3aa: ASSVTSGVSYNEQF
v_gene: TRBV30; j_gene: TRBJ1-6; abundance: few; CDR3aa: AWSVVRLTNSPLH
v_gene: TRBV7-3; j_gene: TRBJ2-1; abundance: NA; CDR3aa: AGVPLAASYNEQF
v_gene: TRBV6-5; j_gene: TRBJ2-7; abundance: few; CDR3aa: ASSYTRGSGTYSYEQY
v_gene: TRBV6-5; j_gene: TRBJ1-2; abundance: NA; CDR3aa: ASSYSKTGGSYGYT
v_gene: TRBV29-1; j_gene: TRBJ1-2; abundance: NA; CDR3aa: SVDWTGNDYGYT
v_gene: TRBV9; j_gene: TRBJ2-7; abundance: few; CDR3aa: ASSEDQGSYYEQY
v_gene: TRBV20-1; j_gene: TRBJ2-1; abundance: NA; CDR3aa: SAPRDYGSREQF
v_gene: TRBV20-1; j_gene: TRBJ2-3; abundance: few; CDR3aa: SASPTSGIADTQY
v_gene: TRBV20-1; j_gene: TRBJ2-7; abundance: NA; CDR3aa: SARDQAGNEQY
v_gene: TRBV7-9; j_gene: TRBJ2-7; abundance: NA; CDR3aa: ASSSQQAGYEQY
v_gene: TRBV10-3; j_gene: TRBJ2-7; abundance: few; CDR3aa: AIASGISEQY
v_gene: TRBV12-3/TRBV12-4; j_gene: TRBJ1-4; abundance: NA; CDR3aa: ASSTTDATNEKLF
v_gene: TRBV2; j_gene: TRBJ2-7; abundance: NA; CDR3aa: ASETGVNEQY
v_gene: TRBV29-1; j_gene: TRBJ2-3; abundance: NA; CDR3aa: SASPGQGAEWRTDTQY
v_gene: TRBV5-1; j_gene: TRBJ2-1; abundance: few; CDR3aa: ASSWGVANEQF
v_gene: TRBV5-1; j_gene: TRBJ2-5; abundance: few; CDR3aa: ASSLGSGAWETQY
v_gene: TRBV11-2; j_gene: TRBJ2-3; abundance: NA; CDR3aa: ASSLQIGQRNFSTDTQY
v_gene: TRBV6-2/TRBV6-3; j_gene: TRBJ2-1; abundance: few; CDR3aa: ASSYSPWGRNYNEQF
v_gene: TRBV20-1; j_gene: TRBJ2-4; abundance: NA; CDR3aa: SAHPWGRDRDCEQY
v_gene: TRBV7-9; j_gene: NA; abundance: NA; CDR3aa: SSSYASYEQY
v_gene: TRBV7-9; j_gene: TRBJ1-2; abundance: NA; CDR3aa: ASSLRAADYGYT
v_gene: TRBV6-5; j_gene: TRBJ1-5; abundance: NA; CDR3aa: ASSPQVGNQPQH
v_gene: TRBV7-9; j_gene: TRBJ2-1; abundance: once; CDR3aa: ASSHPGSGDINNEQF
v_gene: TRBV24-1; j_gene: TRBJ2-7; abundance: NA; CDR3aa: ATSDPSGSYEQY
v_gene: TRBV12-3/TRBV12-4; j_gene: TRBJ2-1; abundance: once; CDR3aa: ASSGGREPYNEQF
v_gene: TRBV7-9; j_gene: TRBJ2-7; abundance: NA; CDR3aa: ASSLVSGTGVGEQY
v_gene: TRBV7-3; j_gene: NA; abundance: NA; CDR3aa: ASSPLTSSYNEQY
v_gene: TRBV20-1; j_gene: TRBJ2-3; abundance: NA; CDR3aa: SARPPMAGAIFTDTQY
v_gene: TRBV29-1; j_gene: TRBJ1-2; abundance: NA; CDR3aa: SVADGYT
v_gene: TRBV28; j_gene: TRBJ2-5; abundance: NA; CDR3aa: ASRSGTGNEQY
v_gene: TRBV12-3/TRBV12-4; j_gene: TRBJ1-1; abundance: NA; CDR3aa: ASSLRGFTTEAF
v_gene: TRBV4-3; j_gene: TRBJ2-5; abundance: NA; CDR3aa: ASSQGFAGVETQY
v_gene: TRBV18; j_gene: TRBJ2-5; abundance: NA; CDR3aa: ASSPPVSGGLGNEQY
v_gene: TRBV7-2; j_gene: TRBJ2-3; abundance: many; CDR3aa: ASAPGQITDTQY
v_gene: TRBV9; j_gene: TRBJ2-1; abundance: NA; CDR3aa: ASSVGSGGDYNEQF
v_gene: TRBV13; j_gene: TRBJ2-1; abundance: NA; CDR3aa: ASSGLREQISSYNEQF